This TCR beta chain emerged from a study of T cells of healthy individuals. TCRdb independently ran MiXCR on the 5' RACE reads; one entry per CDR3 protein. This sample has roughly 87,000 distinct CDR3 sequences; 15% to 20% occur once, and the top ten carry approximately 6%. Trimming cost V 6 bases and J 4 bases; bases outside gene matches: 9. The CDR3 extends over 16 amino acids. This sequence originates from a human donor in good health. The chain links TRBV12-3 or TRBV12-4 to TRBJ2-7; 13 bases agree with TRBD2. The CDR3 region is CASRRMGTSGIYEQYF. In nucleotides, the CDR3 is TGTGCCAGCAGGCGCATGGGGACTAGCGGGATATACGAGCAGTACTTC.